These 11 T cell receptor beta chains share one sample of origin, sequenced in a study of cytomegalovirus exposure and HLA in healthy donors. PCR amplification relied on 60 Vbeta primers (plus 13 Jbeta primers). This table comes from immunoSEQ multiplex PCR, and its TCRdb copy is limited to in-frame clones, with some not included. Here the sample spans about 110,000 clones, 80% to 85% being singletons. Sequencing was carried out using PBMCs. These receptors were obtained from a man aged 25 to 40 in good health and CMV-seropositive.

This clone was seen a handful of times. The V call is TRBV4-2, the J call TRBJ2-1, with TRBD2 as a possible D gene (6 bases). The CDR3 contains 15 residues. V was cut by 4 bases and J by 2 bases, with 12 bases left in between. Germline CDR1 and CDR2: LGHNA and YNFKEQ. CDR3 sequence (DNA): TGTGCCAGCAGCCCAGGACGGGGGACCTACAATGAGCAGTTCTTC. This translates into CASSPGRGTYNEQFF.

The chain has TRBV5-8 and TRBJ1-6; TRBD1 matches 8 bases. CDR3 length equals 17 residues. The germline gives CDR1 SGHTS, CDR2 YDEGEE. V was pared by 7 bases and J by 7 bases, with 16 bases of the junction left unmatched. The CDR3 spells CASDRGRAQGGNSPLHF. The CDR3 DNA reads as TGTGCCAGCGACAGGGGCCGTGCCCAGGGAGGGAATTCACCCCTCCACTTT.

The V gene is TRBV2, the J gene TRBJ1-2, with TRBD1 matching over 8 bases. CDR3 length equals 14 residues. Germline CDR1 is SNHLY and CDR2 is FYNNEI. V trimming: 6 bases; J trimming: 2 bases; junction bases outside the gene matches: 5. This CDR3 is CASRRGQENYGYTF. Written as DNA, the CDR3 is TGTGCCAGCAGGAGGGGACAGGAGAACTATGGCTACACCTTC.

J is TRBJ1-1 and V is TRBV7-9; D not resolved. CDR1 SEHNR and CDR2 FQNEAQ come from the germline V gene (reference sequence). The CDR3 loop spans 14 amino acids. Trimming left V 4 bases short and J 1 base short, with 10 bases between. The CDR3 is CASSYSTPNTEAFF. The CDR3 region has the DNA TGTGCCAGCAGCTACTCGACTCCGAACACTGAAGCTTTCTTT.

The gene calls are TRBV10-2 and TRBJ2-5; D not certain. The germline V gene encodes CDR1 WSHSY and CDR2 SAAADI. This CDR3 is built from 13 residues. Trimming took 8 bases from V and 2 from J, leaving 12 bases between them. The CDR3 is CASQQAIQETQYF. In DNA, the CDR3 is TGCGCCAGCCAGCAGGCCATACAAGAGACCCAGTACTTC.

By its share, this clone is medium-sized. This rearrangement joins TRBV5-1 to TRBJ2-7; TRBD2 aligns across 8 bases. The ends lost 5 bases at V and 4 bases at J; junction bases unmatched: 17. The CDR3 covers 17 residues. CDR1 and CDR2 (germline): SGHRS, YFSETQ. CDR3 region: CASRYGGAGPTGYEQYF. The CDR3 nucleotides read TGCGCCAGCAGGTACGGGGGGGCAGGGCCGACCGGGTACGAGCAGTACTTC.

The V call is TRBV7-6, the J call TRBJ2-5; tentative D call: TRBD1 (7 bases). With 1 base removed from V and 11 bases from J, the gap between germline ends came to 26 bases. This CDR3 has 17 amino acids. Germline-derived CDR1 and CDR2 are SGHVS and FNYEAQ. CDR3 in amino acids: CASSLVGRGTVRREQYF. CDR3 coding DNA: TGTGCCAGCAGCTTAGTTGGCAGGGGGACTGTACGTAGAGAGCAGTACTTC.

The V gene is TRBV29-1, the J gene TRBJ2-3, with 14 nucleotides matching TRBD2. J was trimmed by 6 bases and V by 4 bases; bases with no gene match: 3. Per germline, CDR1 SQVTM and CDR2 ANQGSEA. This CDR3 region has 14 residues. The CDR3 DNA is TGCAGCGTTGGACTAGCGGGAGGGGGTGATACGCAGTATTTT. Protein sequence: CSVGLAGGGDTQYF.

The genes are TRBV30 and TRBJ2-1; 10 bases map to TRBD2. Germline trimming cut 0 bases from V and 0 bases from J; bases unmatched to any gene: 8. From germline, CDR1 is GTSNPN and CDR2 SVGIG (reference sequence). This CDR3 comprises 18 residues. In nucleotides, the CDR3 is TGTGCCTGGAGTGTACACAGCGGGAGGGGTCTCTCCTACAATGAGCAGTTCTTC. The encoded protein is CAWSVHSGRGLSYNEQFF.

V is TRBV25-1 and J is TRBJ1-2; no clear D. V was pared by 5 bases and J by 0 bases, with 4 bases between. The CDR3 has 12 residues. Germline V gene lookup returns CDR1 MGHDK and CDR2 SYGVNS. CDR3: CASSISNYGYTF. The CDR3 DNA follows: TGTGCCAGCAGTATATCTAACTATGGCTACACCTTC.

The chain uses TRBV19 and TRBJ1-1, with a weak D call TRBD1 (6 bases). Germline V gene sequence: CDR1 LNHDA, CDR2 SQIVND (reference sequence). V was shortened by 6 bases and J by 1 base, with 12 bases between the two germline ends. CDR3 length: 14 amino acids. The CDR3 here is CASRRGTSNTEAFF. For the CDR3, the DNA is TGTGCCAGTAGGAGAGGGACATCGAACACTGAAGCTTTCTTT.